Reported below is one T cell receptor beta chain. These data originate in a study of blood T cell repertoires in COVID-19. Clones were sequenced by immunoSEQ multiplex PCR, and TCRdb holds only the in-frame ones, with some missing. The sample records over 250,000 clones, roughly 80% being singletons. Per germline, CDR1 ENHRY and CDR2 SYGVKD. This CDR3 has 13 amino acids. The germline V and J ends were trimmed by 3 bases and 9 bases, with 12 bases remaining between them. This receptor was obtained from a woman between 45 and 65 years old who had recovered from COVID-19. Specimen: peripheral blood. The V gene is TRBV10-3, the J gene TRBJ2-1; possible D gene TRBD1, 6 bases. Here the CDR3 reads CAISEGGGSEQFF. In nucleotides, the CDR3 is TGTGCCATCAGTGAAGGTGGGGGCTCTGAGCAGTTCTTC.